These 4 T cell receptor beta chains were sequenced from one sample in a study of technical replicates of blood from several donors. Assay used: immunoSEQ multiplex PCR; TCRdb lists only in-frame clones, some missing. The sample carries about 100,000 clones, roughly 96% recorded once. Input material: T cells isolated from PBMCs. The receptors come from a human donor in good health.

This rearrangement joins TRBV7-8 to TRBJ2-7; 8 positions match TRBD2. With V trimmed by 1 base and J by 0 bases, 11 bases remained unmatched. CDR1 and CDR2 (germline): SGHVS, FQNEAQ. CDR3 length equals 18 residues. The CDR3 sequence is CASSLVALAGLSSYEQYF. In nucleotides, the CDR3 is TGTGCCAGCAGCTTAGTGGCTCTAGCGGGCCTGAGCTCCTACGAGCAGTACTTC. Variable domain in full (rest from reference TRBV7-8 and TRBJ2-7): GAGVSQSPRYKVAKRGQDVALRCDPISGHVSLFWYQQALGQGPEFLTYFQNEAQLDKSGLPSDRFFAERPEGSVSTLKIQRTQQEDSAVYLCASSLVALAGLSSYEQYFGPGTRLTVT.

This chain uses TRBV6-5 with TRBJ2-3; no definite D call. This CDR3 comprises 15 residues. Germline values: CDR1 MNHEY, CDR2 SVGAGI. V lost 0 bases and J 2 bases, leaving 9 bases between the germline ends. The CDR3 coding sequence is TGTGCCAGCAGTTACTCCCCGACTGACACAGATACGCAGTATTTT. Protein sequence: CASSYSPTDTDTQYF.

The V call is TRBV6-5, the J call TRBJ2-1, with 7 bases identical to TRBD2. V shed 4 bases and J 5 bases; nucleotides not matched to a gene: 11. Per the germline V gene, CDR1 is MNHEY and CDR2 is SVGAGI. The CDR3 contains 16 residues. CDR3 protein: CASSSTSGIRNNEQFF. CDR3 coding DNA: TGTGCCAGCAGTTCTACAAGCGGGATAAGGAACAATGAGCAGTTCTTC.

The chain links TRBV28 to TRBJ2-7, with a tentative D call TRBD2 (6 bases). The CDR3 is 13 amino acids. Trimming removed 10 bases at V and 3 bases at J, with 16 bases between. CDR1 is MDHEN and CDR2 is SYDVKM in the germline V gene. The CDR3 DNA reads as TGTGCCACCAGGGAACCGGGAGACTACGAGCAGTACTTC. Its translation is CATREPGDYEQYF.